This T cell receptor beta chain was profiled in a study of blood T cell repertoires in COVID-19. Across the study: Sites across the United States, Italy and Spain contributed samples from acute and convalescent COVID-19. In each case, the material was cDNA or gDNA derived from T cells, B-cell-depleted T cells, or PBMCs.

Sequencing was performed with immunoSEQ multiplex PCR; in TCRdb, only in-frame clones are kept and a portion is missing. Of 200,000 to 300,000 clones in the sample, around nine tenths were seen once. The receptor was derived from a man aged 30 to 39 with active or convalescent COVID-19. Sequencing was performed on peripheral blood.

CDR3 DNA: TGTGCCAGCAGCTGGGACAGGGGAGGGGATGGCTACACCTTC. The encoded protein is CASSWDRGGDGYTF. The J gene is TRBJ1-2, the V gene TRBV7-2; 10 bases map to TRBD1. The trim removed 4 bases at V and 6 bases at J, leaving 5 bases unmatched. This CDR3 has 14 amino acids. Germline CDR1 is SGHTA and CDR2 is FQGNSA. The full variable domain, rest sourced from reference TRBV7-2 and TRBJ1-2, is GAGVSQSPSNKVTEKGKDVELRCDPISGHTALYWYRQSLGQGLEFLIYFQGNSAPDKSGLPSDRFSAERTGGSVSTLTIQRTQQEDSAVYLCASSWDRGGDGYTFGSGTRLTVV.